This TCR beta chain came from a study of blood T cell repertoires in COVID-19 (TCRdb year 2020). About the full investigation: Collaborator samples came from the United States, Italy and Spain and covered acute and convalescent phases of COVID-19. The repertoires were released in a freely available public database intended as a resource for research on the immune response to SARS-CoV-2. The material from the prospective study consisted of cDNA or gDNA derived from T cells, B-cell-depleted T cells, or PBMCs. Where HLA class I and class II types were available, the types were taken from metadata supplied by the sample provider, not from assay-based typing. Samples came from the ongoing ImmuneRACE study (first 160 participants) plus 1,254 subjects from 6 global collaborators. The dataset comprised deeply sampled blood TCRbeta repertoires from subjects exposed to, actively infected with, or recovered from COVID-19. Nearly every sample came with metadata listing a de-identified subject ID, COVID-19 status, age in years and sex. Results and caveats for the whole study, not just this receptor: Clinical and demographic metadata were provided uncurated, with the amount varying by source and participant.

Each collaborating institution followed its own protocols to collect whole blood in K2EDTA tubes. Collaborator samples were shipped for TCRbeta analysis as frozen whole blood, isolated PBMCs, or DNA extracted from either sample type. From the germline V gene, CDR1 is SGHAT and CDR2 is FQNNGV. Relative to germline, V is missing 4 bases and J is missing 4 bases, with 17 bases of the junction outside any gene match. The CDR3 spans 18 residues, from the cysteine through the phenylalanine. Only CDR3 DNA remains: 54 bases, in frame from the first base. TCRbeta CDR3 regions were amplified from genomic DNA using the immunoSEQ Assay, a bias-controlled multiplex PCR. In the authors' own workflow: The number of nucleated cells in each sample was estimated by amplification of reference gene primers within the assay. To quantify the absolute abundance of each unique TCRbeta CDR3 rearrangement, sequence reads were collapsed and filtered. For each sample, productive Simpson clonality was calculated as the square root of Simpson's diversity index across productive rearrangements. The clones in this table, taken by TCRdb from immuneACCESS, are in-frame only. Not every clone is retained; where verified, under half of the shortfall comes from an unresolved V gene, and the cause of the rest is unknown. For V, J and clone size, that table is used; D and trimming come from the DNA. Within this sample are 95,000 to 150,000 clones, with 85% to 90% of them counted one time only. Over 25% of the sample belongs to the ten largest clones.

Of note for this clone: The antigen it recognizes is unknown. No much larger clonotype is one base removed from it; base qualities were not supplied.

This clonotype was obtained from a woman older than 75 with acute or convalescent COVID-19. Specimen: peripheral blood. The sequence joins TRBV11-2 to TRBJ1-2, with TRBD1 identical over 8 junction bases. The CDR3 region has the sequence CASSSLRDRSLKGYGYTF. In nucleotide form, the sequence is TGTGCCAGCAGCTCACTGCGGGACAGGTCCTTAAAGGGCTATGGCTACACCTTC.